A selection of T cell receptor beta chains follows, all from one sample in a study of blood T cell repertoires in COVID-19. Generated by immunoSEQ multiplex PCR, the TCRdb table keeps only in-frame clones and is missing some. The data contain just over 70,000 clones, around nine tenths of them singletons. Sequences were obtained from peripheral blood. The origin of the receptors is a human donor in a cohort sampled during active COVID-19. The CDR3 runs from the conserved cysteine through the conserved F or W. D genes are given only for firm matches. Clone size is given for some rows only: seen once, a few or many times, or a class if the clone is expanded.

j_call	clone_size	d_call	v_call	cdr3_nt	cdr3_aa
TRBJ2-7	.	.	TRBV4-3	TGCGCCGGGGGCCGGATGAGCTACGAGCAGTACTTC	CAGGRMSYEQYF
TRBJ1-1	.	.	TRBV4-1	TGCGCCAGCAGCCAAGATCAGGGTCACGAAGCTTTCTTT	CASSQDQGHEAFF
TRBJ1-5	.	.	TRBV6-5	TGTGCCAGCAGACCAGGGGAATATAGCAATCAGCCCCAGCATTTT	CASRPGEYSNQPQHF
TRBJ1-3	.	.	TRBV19	TGTGCCAGTAGTATAAGGCCTGGACTCTCTGGAAACACCATATATTTT	CASSIRPGLSGNTIYF
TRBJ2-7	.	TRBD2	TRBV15	TGTGCCACCAGCAGAGATGGGGGGGACGAGCAGTACTTC	CATSRDGGDEQYF
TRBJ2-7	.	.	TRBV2	TGTGCCAGCAGGGTGACAGGATACGAGCAGTACTTC	CASRVTGYEQYF
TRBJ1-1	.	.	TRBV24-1	TGTGCCACCAGTGATTTGACGGGCACTGAAGCTTTCTTT	CATSDLTGTEAFF
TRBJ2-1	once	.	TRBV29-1	TGCAGCGTTGAGCGACAGGTCAATGAGCAGTTCTTC	CSVERQVNEQFF
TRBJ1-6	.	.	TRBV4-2	TGTGCCAGCAGCCAAGATAGGGCCAGGGCTAGCTCCTATAATTCACCCCTCCACTTT	CASSQDRARASSYNSPLHF
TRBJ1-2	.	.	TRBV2	TGTGCCAGCAGTTCCGAAAGGGGTAATGGCTACACCTTC	CASSSERGNGYTF
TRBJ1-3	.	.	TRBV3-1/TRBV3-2	TGTGCCAGCAGCCAAGTCGTCCGGGAGATCTCTGGAAACACCATATATTTT	CASSQVVREISGNTIYF
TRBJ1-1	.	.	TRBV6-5	TGTGCCAGCAGTCCAGGGGATGTGAACACTGAAGCTTTCTTT	CASSPGDVNTEAFF
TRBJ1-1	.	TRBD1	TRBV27	TGTGCCAGCAGATCCCTCGGGACAGTGAACACTGAAGCTTTCTTT	CASRSLGTVNTEAFF
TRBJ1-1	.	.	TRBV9	TGTGCCAGCAGCGTAGCCGCAGGGGTGAAGTACATGAACACTGAAGCTTTCTTT	CASSVAAGVKYMNTEAFF
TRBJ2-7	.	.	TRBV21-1	TGTGCCAGCAGCAAAGGTAGGGGGACCTACGAGCAGTACTTC	CASSKGRGTYEQYF
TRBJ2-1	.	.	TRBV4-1	TGCGCCAGCAGCCAAGCAGGGTTGGGGTACAATGAGCAGTTCTTC	CASSQAGLGYNEQFF
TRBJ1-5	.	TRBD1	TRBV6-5	TGTGCCAGCAGTCGGACAGGGGGCGATCAGCCCCAGCATTTT	CASSRTGGDQPQHF
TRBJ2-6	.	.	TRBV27	TGTGCCAGCAGTTTAGAAGTCAGGGGCTCTGGGGCCAACGTCCTGACTTTC	CASSLEVRGSGANVLTF
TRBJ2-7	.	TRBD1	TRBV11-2	TGTGCCAGCAGCCCCGTGAGGTCGGGACAGGGCCTACACGAGCAGTACTTC	CASSPVRSGQGLHEQYF
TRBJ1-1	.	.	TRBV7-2	TGTGCCAGCGGGCCGCCACAGGCACCTGAAGCTTTCTTT	CASGPPQAPEAFF
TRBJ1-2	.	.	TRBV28	TGTGCCAGCAGTTTAGGGGGGACCTATGGCTACACCTTC	CASSLGGTYGYTF
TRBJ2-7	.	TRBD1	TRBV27	TGTGCCAGCAGTCTAGGACAGGGTTTCTACGAGCAGTACTTC	CASSLGQGFYEQYF
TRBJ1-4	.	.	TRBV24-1	TGTGCCACCAGTGCGGGATTTGCAACTAATGAAAAACTGTTTTTT	CATSAGFATNEKLFF
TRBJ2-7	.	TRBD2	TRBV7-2	TGTGCCAGCAGCTTAGGACTAGCGGGGGCCTACGAGCAGTACTTC	CASSLGLAGAYEQYF
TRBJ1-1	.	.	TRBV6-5	TGTGCCAGCAACCGAGGACTGGGCCCGGGCACTGAAGCTTTCTTT	CASNRGLGPGTEAFF
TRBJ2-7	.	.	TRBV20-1	TGCAGTGCCAGTAGCGGCTGGGACGAGCAGTACTTC	CSASSGWDEQYF
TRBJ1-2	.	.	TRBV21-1	TGTGCCAGCAGCAAAGGTCCGGGACAGGGGGCGGATGGCTACACCTTC	CASSKGPGQGADGYTF
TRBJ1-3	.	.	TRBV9	TGTGCCAGCAGCCCACCCTCGGGACTCTGGGGAAACACCATATATTTT	CASSPPSGLWGNTIYF
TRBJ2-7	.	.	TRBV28	TGTGCCAGCAGTTTTCAGGGTTGGGTCTACGAGCAGTACTTC	CASSFQGWVYEQYF
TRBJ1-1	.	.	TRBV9	TGTGCCAGCAGCGTAGGTGGTGGGGGGATGCGGGCTTTCTTT	CASSVGGGGMRAFF
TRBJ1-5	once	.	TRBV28	TGTGCCAGCGCTAGGCAAAGGGGATCCGTGAGCAATCAGCCCCAGCATTTT	CASARQRGSVSNQPQHF